Following are 9 T cell receptor beta chains from one sample sequenced in a study of CD8+ T cells in alopecia areata. This sample's treatment: oral pan-JAK inhibitor, 5-10 mg twice daily. Isolated RNA was reverse transcribed into cDNA used as the sequencing template. Generated by immunoSEQ multiplex PCR, the TCRdb table keeps only in-frame clones and is missing some. The repertoire holds 150,000 to 200,000 clones, with approximately 59% as singletons. The specimen comprised CD4+ T cells sorted from blood, sampled at approximately week 60, from a patient treated with tofacitinib. These receptor sequences come from a human donor with alopecia areata.

This chain links TRBV7-2 with TRBJ1-5, with D possibly TRBD1 on 5 matching bases. The CDR3 extends over 15 amino acids. V was trimmed by 1 base and J by 0 bases, leaving 7 bases between them. Germline V gene sequence: CDR1 SGHTA, CDR2 FQGNSA. The CDR3 sequence is CASSLVGDSNQPQHF. CDR3 DNA sequence: TGTGCCAGCAGCTTAGTGGGGGATAGCAATCAGCCCCAGCATTTT.

This clone was counted between two and nine times. The CDR3 DNA follows: TGCGCCAGCAGCTTGGGGGACAGCCCCAATCAGCCCCAGCATTTT. Its protein is CASSLGDSPNQPQHF. The chain recombines TRBV5-1 with TRBJ1-5, with TRBD1 matching over 7 bases. Trimming removed 0 bases from V and 3 bases from J; junction bases left unmatched: 3. Germline V gene sequence: CDR1 SGHRS, CDR2 YFSETQ. This CDR3 comprises 15 residues.

About this clone: The junction differs from germline at one of its ends, possibly a read error. The V gene is TRBV30, the J gene TRBJ1-2; no firm D call. Germline V gene sequence: CDR1 GTSNPN, CDR2 SVGIG (reference sequence). The CDR3 covers 11 residues. This chain's CDR3 is CAWSGGGGYAF. CDR3 coding DNA: TGTGCCTGGAGTGGTGGCGGCGGCTACGCCTTC.

The chain joins TRBV19 to TRBJ1-1, with D possibly matching TRBD1 (6 bases). The CDR3 consists of 12 residues. Trimming took off 11 bases at V and 4 bases at J, with 14 bases between the two ends. Looked up from germline, CDR1 is LNHDA and CDR2 is SQIVND (reference sequence). CDR3 bases: TGTGCCTCGGGGGGCAGAGGCACTGAAGCTTTCTTT. Translated: CASGGRGTEAFF.

This clone was seen more than once but under ten times. The genes are TRBV29-1 and TRBJ2-1, with 8 bases identical to TRBD1. Germline CDR1 SQVTM, CDR2 ANQGSEA. The CDR3 runs 14 residues. The ends lost 1 base at V and 10 bases at J; junction bases unmatched: 9. DNA for the CDR3: TGCAGCGTTGAAGTTAATCAGGGGGCGGGGGAGCAGTTCTTC. This encodes CSVEVNQGAGEQFF.

The chain links TRBV7-3 to TRBJ1-2; 9 bases align to TRBD1. Trimming at V came to 5 bases and at J to 6 bases, leaving 7 bases not matched to a gene. CDR1 and CDR2 (germline): SGHTA, FQGTGA. CDR3 length: 14 amino acids. The chain's CDR3 is CASSSRDRVDGYTF. The CDR3 nucleotides are TGTGCCAGCAGCAGCCGGGACAGGGTGGATGGCTACACCTTC.

V and J are TRBV7-2 and TRBJ1-1, with a weak D call TRBD1 (6 bases). CDR1 is SGHTA and CDR2 is FQGNSA in the germline V gene. The V and J ends lost 0 bases and 3 bases respectively, with 11 bases between them. This CDR3 spans 15 amino acids. The CDR3 protein is CASSLAGRGHTEAFF. CDR3 nucleotides: TGTGCCAGCAGCTTAGCTGGCAGGGGACACACTGAAGCTTTCTTT.

This clone has a single count. V and J are TRBV15 and TRBJ2-1, with D unresolved. The germline V gene encodes CDR1 LNHNV and CDR2 YYDKDF (reference sequence). V lost 0 bases and J 7 bases, leaving 7 bases between the germline ends. This CDR3 is 13 amino acids long. As DNA, the CDR3 is TGTGCCACCAGCAGAGAATCTCGGAATGAGCAGTTCTTC. Translating gives CATSRESRNEQFF.

CDR3 nucleotides: TGTGCCAGCAGCACCCTACAGGGGGGGACAGATACGCAGTATTTT. It specifies CASSTLQGGTDTQYF. This chain connects TRBV7-9 to TRBJ2-3; weak D call: TRBD1 (8 bases). In germline, CDR1 is SEHNR, CDR2 FQNEAQ (reference sequence). The V end lost 5 bases, the J end lost 3 bases, and 15 bases lay between the germline ends. CDR3 length equals 15 residues. The complete variable domain, with remaining parts taken from reference TRBV7-9 and TRBJ2-3, reads DTGVSQNPRHKITKRGQNVTFRCDPISEHNRLYWYRQTLGQGPEFLTYFQNEAQLEKSRLLSDRFSAERPKGSFSTLEIQRTEQGDSAMYLCASSTLQGGTDTQYFGPGTRLTVL.